Shown below are 30 T cell receptor beta chains from a single sample sequenced in a study of Ad26.COV2.S vaccination and SARS-CoV-2 variants. Only in-frame clones appear in the TCRdb table, and some are missing; sequencing was by immunoSEQ multiplex PCR. Of hundreds of thousands of clones listed, roughly 87% are singletons. Documented treatment: around 19 received Ad26.COV2.S at low or high dose, single or two shots; 5 received placebo; per-sample allocation not given. Sampling was performed 63 days after the first vaccine or placebo injection. This specimen consisted of peripheral blood, obtained in a trial of Ad26.COV2.S vaccine versus placebo. These receptors originate from a person between 18 and 59 years old who received the Ad26.COV2.S COVID-19 vaccine or a placebo.

This clone was picked up one time. The chain carries TRBV30 and TRBJ1-4; D is unclear. Germline CDR1 reads GTSNPN; CDR2 reads SVGIG (reference sequence). V was cut by 4 bases and J by 8 bases, with 8 bases left in between. This CDR3 is 11 amino acids long. The CDR3 loop reads CAWMFGEKLFF. The CDR3 DNA is TGTGCCTGGATGTTCGGCGAAAAACTGTTTTTT.

This sequence joins TRBV7-8 and TRBJ2-7, with D maybe TRBD2 (6 bases). The germline CDR1 and CDR2 sequences are SGHVS and FQNEAQ. The CDR3 spans 15 residues. The V end lost 7 bases, the J end lost 0 bases, and 16 bases lay between the germline ends. The DNA of the CDR3 is TGTGCCAGCAACCCCGGGACCGGGAGCTCCTACGAGCAGTACTTC. This sequence encodes CASNPGTGSSYEQYF.

Turning to this clone: This same CDR3 is encoded by further DNA sequences in the sample. The genes are TRBV19 and TRBJ1-2; unclear D gene. The CDR3 runs to 13 residues. CDR1 and CDR2 (germline): LNHDA, SQIVND (reference sequence). Trimming removed 5 bases from V and 2 bases from J, with 9 bases in between. In DNA form, the CDR3 reads TGTGCCAGTAGTGTCGACGGGAACTATGGCTACACCTTC. It is translated as CASSVDGNYGYTF.

This chain joins TRBV19 and TRBJ1-2; 10 nucleotides align to TRBD1. The V gene end was trimmed by 7 bases and the J gene end by 2 bases; junction bases not matched to a gene: 7. CDR1 is LNHDA, CDR2 SQIVND, per germline (reference sequence). The CDR3 contains 15 residues. CDR3 sequence: CASTGTGDFNYGYTF. In DNA, the CDR3 is TGTGCCAGTACCGGGACAGGGGACTTCAACTATGGCTACACCTTC.

This chain joins TRBV7-9 and TRBJ2-2; 7 bases fit TRBD2. Germline assignment: CDR1 SEHNR and CDR2 FQNEAQ (reference sequence). V was clipped by 5 bases and J by 6 bases; unmatched bases: 6. The CDR3 loop spans 14 amino acids. The CDR3 DNA follows: TGTGCCAGCAGCGACAATCGGGGGGCCGGGGAGCTGTTTTTT. The encoded protein is CASSDNRGAGELFF.

V gene TRBV5-1 combines with J gene TRBJ1-1; D not certain. This CDR3 is built from 15 residues. Trimming stripped 0 bases from V and 1 base from J, with 10 bases between. CDR1 is SGHRS, CDR2 YFSETQ, per germline. This chain's CDR3 is CASSLGGSTNTEAFF. The CDR3 nucleotides are TGCGCCAGCAGCTTGGGCGGCTCCACGAACACTGAAGCTTTCTTT.

This CDR3 is CASSGGDSETQYF. Here the CDR3 DNA reads TGTGCCAGCAGTGGAGGGGACAGCGAGACCCAGTACTTC. The chain has TRBV27 and TRBJ2-5; maybe TRBD1 (7 bases). The CDR3 spans 13 residues. Trimming pared 5 bases from V and 5 bases from J, leaving 12 bases between. Per germline, CDR1 MNHEY and CDR2 SMNVEV (reference sequence).

The rearrangement joins TRBV6-5 to TRBJ1-6; D call uncertain. Germline CDR1 is MNHEY and CDR2 is SVGAGI. CDR3 length equals 13 residues. The V and J ends lost 3 bases and 11 bases respectively, with 11 bases between them. CDR3 DNA sequence: TGTGCCAGCAGTTATGGGCGGGGAGCACCCCTCCACTTT. Translating it yields CASSYGRGAPLHF.

The table lists this clone with a count of one. The chain is built from TRBV13 and TRBJ1-5; no firm D call. Trimming removed 3 bases from V and 0 bases from J, with 6 bases in between. The V gene's germline CDR1 is PRHDT and CDR2 FYEKMQ (reference sequence). The length of the CDR3 is 14 residues. CDR3 sequence reads: CASSFSNSNQPQHF. The CDR3 DNA reads TGTGCCAGCAGCTTCAGCAATAGCAATCAGCCCCAGCATTTT.

As DNA, the CDR3 is TGTGCCAGCAGTCCAGGCAGGAACTATGGCTACACCTTC. Protein sequence: CASSPGRNYGYTF. The chain employs TRBV12-3 or TRBV12-4 and TRBJ1-2, with no clear D. V was pared by 5 bases and J by 2 bases, with 9 bases between. CDR3 size: 13 residues.

The chain links TRBV12-3 or TRBV12-4 to TRBJ1-2; TRBD1 might be the D (6 bases). V lost 1 base to trimming and J lost 6 bases, with 9 bases between them. CDR3 size: 13 residues. CDR3 nucleotide sequence: TGTGCCAGCAGTTTAGTCAGGGGAAATGGCTACACCTTC. Its translation is CASSLVRGNGYTF.

In its sample, this clone was seen once. V gene TRBV6-5 combines with J gene TRBJ2-7; 7 positions agree with TRBD1. Trimming cost V 7 bases and J 5 bases; bases outside gene matches: 8. The CDR3 extends over 13 amino acids. Germline-derived CDR1 and CDR2 are MNHEY and SVGAGI. The CDR3 bases are TGTGCCAGCAACGACAGGGTGGACAACGAGCAGTACTTC. It translates to CASNDRVDNEQYF.

The chain has TRBV6-5 and TRBJ1-1; no definite D call. Trimming took off 5 bases at V and 1 base at J, with 8 bases between the two ends. The CDR3 loop spans 13 amino acids. CDR1 and CDR2 from the germline V gene are MNHEY and SVGAGI. The CDR3 DNA reads as TGTGCCAGCAGTCATCCAGAGAACACTGAAGCTTTCTTT. This gives the protein CASSHPENTEAFF.

This chain uses TRBV3-1 (or the pseudogene TRBV3-2) with TRBJ1-2; tentatively, D is TRBD1 (5 bases). CDR3 length: 13 residues. V was cut by 2 bases and J by 6 bases, with 10 bases left in between. CDR1 LGHDT and CDR2 YNNKEL come from the germline V gene (reference sequence). CDR3 DNA: TGTGCCAGCAGCCAACGAGGGGATAATGGCTACACCTTC. It specifies CASSQRGDNGYTF.

This clone is medium-sized. This chain joins TRBV4-2 and TRBJ1-1; no clear D gene. This CDR3 has 12 amino acids. V lost 4 bases, J lost 1 base, and 4 bases lay in between. Germline CDR1 and CDR2: LGHNA and YNFKEQ. The DNA for the CDR3 is TGTGCCAGCAGCCCCCCGAACACTGAAGCTTTCTTT. Translating it yields CASSPPNTEAFF.

The genes are TRBV6-4 and TRBJ1-3, with D perhaps TRBD1 (5 bases). The germline CDR1 and CDR2 sequences are MRHNA and SNTAGT. This CDR3 contains 16 residues. The V and J ends lost 2 bases and 4 bases respectively, with 15 bases between them. CDR3 in DNA: TGTGCCAGCAGTGACCCTCACCAGGGATCAGGAAACACCATATATTTT. Translating it yields CASSDPHQGSGNTIYF.

The gene calls are TRBV4-1 and TRBJ1-6; a possible D gene is TRBD1 (5 bases). The germline V gene encodes CDR1 MGHRA and CDR2 YSYEKL. Trimming cost V 0 bases and J 14 bases, with 11 bases left between them. The CDR3 runs 13 residues. As DNA, the CDR3 is TGCGCCAGCAGCCAAGATGGGGTAGGGGCCCTCCACTTT. Protein product: CASSQDGVGALHF.

The V call is TRBV7-2, the J call TRBJ1-5, with TRBD1 matching over 7 bases. V lost 3 bases to trimming and J lost 3 bases; unmatched junction nucleotides: 2. The CDR3 runs to 14 residues. Germline loops: CDR1 SGHTA, CDR2 FQGNSA. CDR3 DNA sequence: TGTGCCAGCAGCTTTGGACAGGCCAATCAGCCCCAGCATTTT. It yields the protein CASSFGQANQPQHF.

J is TRBJ1-1 and V is TRBV5-1; 12 bases align to TRBD1. From germline, CDR1 is SGHRS and CDR2 YFSETQ. The CDR3 sequence is 15 residues long. V lost 5 bases and J lost 4; bases outside the gene matches: 6. CDR3 sequence reads: CASSRDRGPGTEAFF. CDR3 sequence (DNA): TGCGCCAGCAGTCGGGACAGGGGGCCGGGCACTGAAGCTTTCTTT.

This chain links TRBV7-9 with TRBJ2-2; TRBD1 matches 8 bases. V lost 3 bases to trimming and J lost 2 bases; unmatched junction nucleotides: 2. Germline CDR1 SEHNR, CDR2 FQNEAQ (reference sequence). CDR3 length equals 15 residues. CDR3 loop: CASSFQGANTGELFF. CDR3 bases: TGTGCCAGCAGCTTCCAGGGGGCCAACACCGGGGAGCTGTTTTTT.

The chain recombines TRBV15 with TRBJ2-7; D uncertain. The CDR3 length is 13 residues. The germline V and J ends were trimmed by 0 bases and 4 bases, with 7 bases remaining between them. The germline V gene encodes CDR1 LNHNV and CDR2 YYDKDF (reference sequence). In DNA, the CDR3 is TGTGCCACCAGCAGAGACAAGGGTTACGAGCAGTACTTC. Its translation: CATSRDKGYEQYF.

The chain employs TRBV27 and TRBJ2-6, with D unclear. The CDR3 spans 15 residues. Germline V gene sequence: CDR1 MNHEY, CDR2 SMNVEV (reference sequence). V was cut by 5 bases and J by 1 base, with 9 bases left in between. The CDR3 region has the DNA TGTGCCAGCAGTACCGATGAGTCTGGGGCCAACGTCCTGACTTTC. Encoded protein: CASSTDESGANVLTF.

The chain joins TRBV19 to TRBJ1-1, with 9 bases matching TRBD1. The CDR3 has 18 amino acids. Germline values: CDR1 LNHDA, CDR2 SQIVND (reference sequence). V shed 6 bases, J shed 1 base, and the junction held 15 bases outside the gene matches. The CDR3 region has the DNA TGTGCCAGTAGAAAATTCACAGGGGGCGCTTGGGAGAACACTGAAGCTTTCTTT. It codes for CASRKFTGGAWENTEAFF.

The chain is built from TRBV7-8 and TRBJ1-5, with D perhaps matching TRBD1 (6 bases). This CDR3 has 14 amino acids. Trimming removed 3 bases at V and 5 bases at J, with 11 bases between. Germline values: CDR1 SGHVS, CDR2 FQNEAQ. CDR3: CASSFQGFDQPQHF. The CDR3 nucleotides are TGTGCCAGCAGCTTCCAGGGGTTCGATCAGCCCCAGCATTTT.

As DNA, the CDR3 is TGTGCCAGCAGCCCCGCGGGCAGTAAAGAGACCCAGTACTTC. Its translation is CASSPAGSKETQYF. The chain uses TRBV7-3 and TRBJ2-5; tentative D call: TRBD2 (5 bases). With 5 bases removed from V and 3 bases from J, the gap between germline ends came to 13 bases. Looked up from germline, CDR1 is SGHTA and CDR2 is FQGTGA. This CDR3 region has 14 residues.

This clone was seen just once. The genes are TRBV7-2 and TRBJ2-7; TRBD2 agrees at 10 bases. Per the germline V gene, CDR1 is SGHTA and CDR2 is FQGNSA. Trimming at V came to 5 bases and at J to 1 base, leaving 8 bases not matched to a gene. The CDR3 length is 16 residues. In DNA form, the CDR3 reads TGTGCCAGCAGCGCCTCCTCTAGCGGGGGATCCTACGAGCAGTACTTC. Translating gives CASSASSSGGSYEQYF.

The chain combines TRBV3-1 (or the pseudogene TRBV3-2) with TRBJ2-7; D gene unclear. V lost 4 bases, J lost 3 bases, and 10 bases lay in between. The CDR3 has 13 amino acids. Germline V CDR1 and CDR2: LGHDT, YNNKEL (reference sequence). CDR3 coding DNA: TGTGCCAGCAGCCCCCGTGCAAACTACGAGCAGTACTTC. Translated, it gives CASSPRANYEQYF.

This chain joins TRBV5-1 and TRBJ1-1; no clear D. The CDR3 runs to 14 residues. Germline V CDR1 and CDR2: SGHRS, YFSETQ. V was cut by 6 bases and J by 5 bases, with 17 bases left in between. In DNA, the CDR3 is TGCGCCAGCACCTACAACGGCTGGGATACTGAAGCTTTCTTT. Its translation: CASTYNGWDTEAFF.

This clone has just one count. The CDR3 DNA sequence: TGTGCCAGCGCCGCGGGGGCGGGTGGCTACACCTTC. Amino acid sequence: CASAAGAGGYTF. The gene calls are TRBV7-9 and TRBJ1-2; possible D gene TRBD1, 6 bases. The CDR3 totals 12 residues. The V gene's germline CDR1 is SEHNR and CDR2 FQNEAQ (reference sequence). The V end lost 8 bases, the J end lost 7 bases, and 14 bases lay between the germline ends.

The V gene is TRBV6-5, the J gene TRBJ1-2; D is perhaps TRBD1 (5 bases). There are 14 residues in the CDR3. Trimming removed 0 bases from V and 5 bases from J, with 10 bases in between. From germline, CDR1 is MNHEY and CDR2 SVGAGI. In nucleotides, the CDR3 is TGTGCCAGCAGTTACTCCGACAGCGAGTATGGCTACACCTTC. This gives the protein CASSYSDSEYGYTF.